Below are 22 T cell receptor beta chains sequenced from a single sample in a study of cytomegalovirus exposure and HLA in healthy donors. The PCR made use of 60 Vbeta and 13 Jbeta primers. Assay used: immunoSEQ multiplex PCR; TCRdb lists only in-frame clones, some missing. This sample has 150,000 to 200,000 clones, with around 80% found just once. Sequencing input: PBMCs. All receptors derive from a man younger than 45 in good health and CMV-seronegative.

The rearrangement links TRBV4-1 to TRBJ2-1; 7 bases fit TRBD2. Germline V gene sequence: CDR1 MGHRA, CDR2 YSYEKL. The V segment lost 2 bases and the J segment 6 bases; nucleotides outside the gene matches: 7. This CDR3 is 15 amino acids long. The CDR3: CASSQTGTNLNEQFF. CDR3 DNA sequence: TGCGCCAGCAGCCAAACCGGGACTAACCTCAATGAGCAGTTCTTC.

The chain employs TRBV5-8 and TRBJ2-1, with 8 bases aligning to TRBD2. V lost 0 bases, J lost 6 bases, and 5 bases stayed unmatched. There are 15 residues in the CDR3. CDR1 and CDR2 (germline): SGHTS, YDEGEE. The CDR3 DNA reads TGTGCCAGCAGCTTGGGTAGCGGGACGACCAATGAGCAGTTCTTC. Its protein is CASSLGSGTTNEQFF.

V and J are TRBV7-3 and TRBJ2-3, with TRBD2 matching 8 bases. The CDR3 totals 16 residues. With V trimmed by 5 bases and J by 0 bases, 7 bases remained unmatched. Germline V gene lookup returns CDR1 SGHTA and CDR2 FQGTGA. The CDR3 DNA follows: TGTGCCAGCAGCCTCCCGGCTAGCGGGAGCACAGATACGCAGTATTTT. It translates to CASSLPASGSTDTQYF. Looking up the rest from reference TRBV7-3 and TRBJ2-3 gives the full variable domain: GAGVSQTPSNKVTEKGKYVELRCDPISGHTALYWYRQSLGQGPEFLIYFQGTGAADDSGLPNDRFFAVRPEGSVSTLKIQRTERGDSAVYLCASSLPASGSTDTQYFGPGTRLTVL.

This chain connects TRBV10-3 to TRBJ2-3, with 10 bases identical to TRBD2. The CDR3 is made up of 15 amino acids. CDR1 is ENHRY, CDR2 SYGVKD, per germline. V trimming: 6 bases; J trimming: 1 base; junction bases outside the gene matches: 4. The chain's CDR3 is CAIRNLAGGTDTQYF. CDR3 DNA sequence: TGTGCCATCAGGAACCTAGCGGGAGGCACAGATACGCAGTATTTT.

The CDR3 DNA reads TGTGCCAGCAGCTCGTTCGGACAGGCCTACGAGCAGTACTTC. It is translated as CASSSFGQAYEQYF. The rearrangement joins TRBV13 to TRBJ2-7; 7 nucleotides agree with TRBD1. Germline V gene data show CDR1 as PRHDT and CDR2 as FYEKMQ (reference sequence). After removal of 4 bases from V and 2 bases from J, the junction contained 5 bases not matched to a gene. This CDR3 region has 14 residues.

The rearrangement uses TRBV21-1 and TRBJ1-2. TRBV21-1 is shown as a pseudogene. The CDR3 contains 15 residues. The chain's CDR3 is CASSKGGRKAGGYTF. The CDR3 nucleotides are TGTGCCAGCAGCAAAGGAGGTAGGAAGGCGGGAGGCTACACCTTC.

The J gene is TRBJ2-6, the V gene TRBV11-2; TRBD2 might be the D (7 bases). The CDR3 contains 15 residues. With 3 bases removed from V and 4 bases from J, the gap between germline ends came to 10 bases. Germline-derived CDR1 and CDR2 are SGHAT and FQNNGV. CDR3 nucleotide sequence: TGTGCCAGCAGCTTCGGGGGGCAAGGGGCCAACGTCCTGACTTTC. As protein: CASSFGGQGANVLTF.

V is TRBV6-4 and J is TRBJ2-5, with 13 bases lining up with TRBD2. From germline, CDR1 is MRHNA and CDR2 SNTAGT. The CDR3 is 19 residues long. With 4 bases clipped from V and 2 bases from J, the junction kept 13 bases outside the gene matches. The CDR3 reads CASSASSRGLAGKQETQYF. CDR3 sequence (DNA): TGTGCCAGCAGTGCCTCATCTCGGGGACTAGCGGGGAAGCAAGAGACCCAGTACTTC.

The rearrangement links TRBV25-1 to TRBJ2-2; D gene ambiguous. Germline V gene sequence: CDR1 MGHDK, CDR2 SYGVNS. CDR3 length: 15 residues. The ends were cut back, 4 bases at V and 0 bases at J, with 9 bases in the middle. The CDR3 protein is CASSGIHTNTGELFF. The DNA of the CDR3 is TGTGCCAGCAGTGGCATACATACGAACACCGGGGAGCTGTTTTTT.

The genes are TRBV10-3 and TRBJ2-5, with TRBD2 matching over 8 bases. Gene TRBJ2-7 matches the end of the DNA better, so the J call may be wrong. The CDR3 consists of 13 residues. Looked up from germline, CDR1 is ENHRY and CDR2 is SYGVKD. CDR3 sequence (DNA): TGTGCCATCAGCAAGACTAGCGACTACGAGCAGTACTTC. Translated: CAISKTSDYEQYF.

The J gene is TRBJ2-7, the V gene TRBV6-1, with TRBD2 as a possible D gene (6 bases). CDR1 MNHNS and CDR2 SASEGT come from the germline V gene. Trimming removed 2 bases from V and 2 bases from J, with 10 bases in between. This CDR3 is 14 amino acids long. The CDR3 bases are TGTGCCAGCAGTGAACGGGACTGGCCCTACGAGCAGTACTTC. It is translated as CASSERDWPYEQYF.

This rearrangement joins TRBV18 to TRBJ1-1; D is ambiguous. Deletions cut 4 bases from V and 5 bases from J, with 8 bases between. CDR3 size: 12 residues. The germline V gene encodes CDR1 KGHSH and CDR2 LQKENI. The CDR3 nucleotides are TGTGCCAGCTCACTGGTCGGGACTGAAGCTTTCTTT. Amino acids: CASSLVGTEAFF. The variable domain in full, with the rest retrieved from reference TRBV18 and TRBJ1-1, is NAGVMQNPRHLVRRRGQEARLRCSPMKGHSHVYWYRQLPEEGLKFMVYLQKENIIDESGMPKERFSAEFPKEGPSILRIQQVVRGDSAAYFCASSLVGTEAFFGQGTRLTVV.

The chain combines TRBV9 with TRBJ2-4; tentative D call: TRBD1 (6 bases). This CDR3 is 16 amino acids long. Germline-derived CDR1 and CDR2 are SGDLS and YYNGEE. Between the trimmed V and J ends, which lost 0 bases and 1 base, there was a span of 11 bases. Here the CDR3 reads CASSVAGTTAKNIQYF. CDR3 DNA sequence: TGTGCCAGCAGCGTAGCAGGGACAACGGCCAAAAACATTCAGTACTTC.

CDR3 in amino acids: CASSLGVRRGSTDTQYF. The CDR3 nucleotides read TGTGCCAGCAGTTTGGGCGTTCGACGGGGTAGCACAGATACGCAGTATTTT. The rearrangement uses TRBV28 and TRBJ2-3, with D perhaps matching TRBD2 (5 bases). CDR1 is MDHEN and CDR2 is SYDVKM in the germline V gene. The CDR3 totals 17 residues. V shed 3 bases and J shed 0 bases, with 16 bases lying between them.

The V and J genes are TRBV13 and TRBJ2-7; D is perhaps TRBD2 (6 bases). Germline assignment: CDR1 PRHDT and CDR2 FYEKMQ (reference sequence). The germline V and J ends were trimmed by 5 bases and 0 bases, with 11 bases remaining between them. The CDR3 is 14 amino acids. The CDR3 coding sequence is TGTGCCAGCAGCGATTCGGGAGACTCCTACGAGCAGTACTTC. It codes for CASSDSGDSYEQYF.

This clone was counted only a few times. J is TRBJ1-1 and V is TRBV5-4; 11 positions agree with TRBD1. The CDR3 length is 16 residues. The germline CDR1 and CDR2 sequences are SGHNT and YYREEE (reference sequence). V gave up 3 bases and J gave up 4 bases; unmatched junction bases: 8. The CDR3 protein is CASSSPPGQGGTEAFF. In nucleotides, the CDR3 is TGTGCCAGCAGCTCCCCCCCGGGACAGGGGGGCACTGAAGCTTTCTTT.

This clone was counted a few times. The V gene is TRBV30, the J gene TRBJ2-5, with D possibly being TRBD2 (5 bases). V was cut by 8 bases and J by 9 bases, with 16 bases left in between. This CDR3 has 11 residues. Germline CDR1 is GTSNPN and CDR2 is SVGIG (reference sequence). The CDR3 coding sequence is TGTGCCCTCGGACGGAGCGGAGCCCAGTACTTC. The encoded protein is CALGRSGAQYF.

The genes are TRBV5-8 and TRBJ1-1; the match to TRBD1 covers 9 bases. Germline CDR1 and CDR2: SGHTS and YDEGEE. Trimming at V came to 1 base and at J to 1 base, leaving 2 bases not matched to a gene. This CDR3 comprises 15 residues. As DNA, the CDR3 is TGTGCCAGCAGCTTGAGGGGACAGGGGAACACTGAAGCTTTCTTT. This translates into CASSLRGQGNTEAFF.

This chain joins TRBV9 and TRBJ1-3; D not resolved. The CDR3 contains 14 residues. Germline V gene lookup returns CDR1 SGDLS and CDR2 YYNGEE. Trimming removed 2 bases at V and 1 base at J, with 7 bases between. In DNA form, the CDR3 reads TGTGCCAGCAGCGTTGCGGGGTCTGGAAACACCATATATTTT. This codes for CASSVAGSGNTIYF.

The rearrangement links TRBV6-1 to TRBJ2-5; possibly TRBD1 for D (5 bases). Trimming cost V 7 bases and J 5 bases, with 14 bases left between them. The germline V gene encodes CDR1 MNHNS and CDR2 SASEGT. The CDR3 loop spans 13 amino acids. The CDR3 sequence: CASKRSGLETQYF. CDR3 sequence (DNA): TGTGCCAGCAAAAGATCAGGGTTGGAGACCCAGTACTTC.

The rearrangement links TRBV28 to TRBJ2-1, with D possibly TRBD2 on 6 matching bases. The germline V gene encodes CDR1 MDHEN and CDR2 SYDVKM. V was clipped by 6 bases and J by 7 bases, with 22 bases between them. This CDR3 has 16 amino acids. The CDR3 DNA reads TGTGCCAGCAGGTTGCGAGTCGGGAGAATTAGGAATGAGCAGTTCTTC. Its protein product is CASRLRVGRIRNEQFF.

The rearrangement links TRBV5-6 to TRBJ2-2; D possibly corresponds to TRBD1 (6 bases). CDR3 length equals 14 residues. Germline V gene sequence: CDR1 SGHDT, CDR2 YYEEEE. V lost 4 bases to trimming and J lost 6 bases, with 13 bases between them. CDR3 region: CASSPLGTSGELFF. The CDR3 DNA sequence: TGTGCCAGCAGCCCGCTGGGGACATCCGGGGAGCTGTTTTTT.